This T cell receptor beta chain stems from a study of regulatory T cells in long-lasting Graves disease. Researchers made TCR beta libraries by using iRepertoire HTBI primers and running Arm-PCR on CDR3 regions. Each CDR3 protein gets one entry after TCRdb re-called the multiplex PCR reads with MiXCR. The sample lists around 470,000 distinct CDR3 sequences, around 15% occurring once. Germline V CDR1 and CDR2: SNHLY, FYNNEI. The CDR3 covers 14 residues. Deletions cut 7 bases from V and 2 bases from J, with 12 bases between. Regarding time point: newly diagnosed GD, antithyroid drugs for less than 3 months. Extracted PBMC RNA gave rise to the TCR library. This clonotype was seen repeatedly, ten times or more. Its antigen is unidentified. Notes on the study in general: What was studied was peripheral blood only, and not thyroid tissue.

The sample also formed part of further work on T cells in Graves' hyperthyroidism and ophthalmopathy.

The rearrangement links TRBV2 to TRBJ1-3; D remains unclear. This clonotype was sampled from a woman in her forties or fifties with Graves disease. Material: peripheral blood mononuclear cells (PBMCs), obtained at new diagnosis, from a patient treated with antithyroid drugs. The CDR3 coding sequence is TGTGCCAGCATTCCCATAACAACTGGAAACACCATATATTTT. Translating gives CASIPITTGNTIYF.